The 11 T cell receptor beta chains reported below all come from one sample, sequenced in a study of blood T cell repertoires in COVID-19. Clones were sequenced by immunoSEQ multiplex PCR, and TCRdb holds only the in-frame ones, with some missing. The sample gives roughly 290,000 clones, roughly 90% of which show up once; 1.7% is in the top ten. Sequencing was carried out using PBMCs or T cells enriched from blood (not recorded which). The receptors here all came from a woman younger than 35 with acute COVID-19.

V is TRBV15 and J is TRBJ2-2; possible D gene TRBD2, 6 bases. Germline CDR1 reads LNHNV; CDR2 reads YYDKDF (reference sequence). Deletions cut 3 bases from V and 5 bases from J, with 13 bases between. The CDR3 has 15 amino acids. The CDR3 here is CATSSRGGWTGELFF. The DNA of the CDR3 is TGTGCCACCAGCAGTCGAGGAGGGTGGACCGGGGAGCTGTTTTTT.

This clone was observed a handful of times. Here the CDR3 reads CASSLGSGRHNEQFF. CDR3 bases: TGTGCCAGCAGCTTGGGGAGCGGGAGGCACAATGAGCAGTTCTTC. The chain combines TRBV5-4 with TRBJ2-1, with 9 bases fitting TRBD2. There are 15 residues in the CDR3. Germline CDR1 SGHNT, CDR2 YYREEE (reference sequence). V dropped 0 bases and J dropped 5; count of bases not matched to a gene: 3.

The chain combines TRBV4-3 with TRBJ1-1; maybe TRBD1 (5 bases). The ends were cut back, 0 bases at V and 1 base at J, with 9 bases in the middle. The germline gives CDR1 LGHNA, CDR2 YSLEER. The CDR3 is 15 residues long. CDR3 DNA: TGCGCCAGCAGCCAAGAAGGGGCGCCGAACACTGAAGCTTTCTTT. Translated: CASSQEGAPNTEAFF.

The chain links TRBV3-1 (or the pseudogene TRBV3-2) to TRBJ2-7, with 9 bases lining up with TRBD2. The CDR3 covers 20 residues. J lost 0 bases, V lost 4 bases, and 19 bases had no gene match. CDR1 is LGHDT and CDR2 is YNNKEL in the germline V gene (reference sequence). CDR3 nucleotides: TGTGCCAGCAGCCGCCGAAGGATGCTAGCGGGATATTCGATCTCCTACGAGCAGTACTTC. Amino acid sequence: CASSRRRMLAGYSISYEQYF.

The chain recombines TRBV7-2 with TRBJ2-7; 11 bases line up with TRBD2. Unmatched junction bases numbered 5, after V lost 5 bases and J lost 5 bases. The CDR3 covers 14 residues. Per germline, CDR1 SGHTA and CDR2 FQGNSA. This chain's CDR3 is CASSVTSGSNEQYF. CDR3 DNA: TGTGCCAGCAGCGTAACTAGCGGGAGTAACGAGCAGTACTTC.

The chain carries TRBV7-8 and TRBJ1-5; tentatively, D is TRBD1 (5 bases). V was clipped by 5 bases and J by 2 bases, with 13 bases between them. From germline, CDR1 is SGHVS and CDR2 FQNEAQ. The CDR3 sequence is 15 residues long. The CDR3 sequence is CASSPHGAGNQPQHF. CDR3 in DNA: TGTGCCAGCAGCCCCCATGGGGCTGGCAATCAGCCCCAGCATTTT.

The rearrangement uses TRBV29-1 and TRBJ2-7; TRBD1 aligns across 12 bases. CDR1 and CDR2 (germline): SQVTM, ANQGSEA. CDR3 size: 14 residues. The V segment lost 3 bases and the J segment 6 bases; nucleotides outside the gene matches: 6. The CDR3 here is CSVEGDRGLGEQYF. The DNA of the CDR3 is TGCAGCGTTGAGGGGGACAGGGGGCTAGGCGAGCAGTACTTC.

The CDR3 coding sequence is TGTGCCAGCAGTTTGACTCTCCCGGGACAGAGATCCTACGAGCAGTACTTC. Its protein is CASSLTLPGQRSYEQYF. The genes are TRBV28 and TRBJ2-7; 7 bases match TRBD1. CDR1 is MDHEN, CDR2 SYDVKM, per germline. V gave up 3 bases and J gave up 1 base; unmatched junction bases: 12. The CDR3 has 17 amino acids.

The V gene is TRBV19, the J gene TRBJ1-6, with 8 bases matching TRBD1. CDR1 and CDR2 (germline): LNHDA, SQIVND (reference sequence). The CDR3 loop spans 15 amino acids. Trimming at V came to 2 bases and at J to 8 bases, leaving 5 bases not matched to a gene. The CDR3 DNA reads TGTGCCAGTAGTATACAGGGGGCTTCGGATTCACCCCTCCACTTT. It yields the protein CASSIQGASDSPLHF.

The chain recombines TRBV6-2 or TRBV6-3 with TRBJ1-1, with TRBD1 matching over 9 bases. CDR3 length equals 16 residues. Germline V CDR1 and CDR2: MNHEY, SVGEGT. V lost 5 bases and J lost 7; bases outside the gene matches: 14. Written as DNA, the CDR3 is TGTGCCAGCAGTCCCCGGGACAGGGAGCCGAACGGTGAAGCTTTCTTT. Its protein product is CASSPRDREPNGEAFF.

The chain joins TRBV6-5 to TRBJ2-1, with D possibly matching TRBD1 (5 bases). The V and J ends lost 2 bases and 6 bases respectively, with 11 bases between them. CDR3 length: 14 amino acids. CDR1 and CDR2 (germline): MNHEY, SVGAGI. CDR3 protein: CASSYTRTSNEQFF. CDR3 bases: TGTGCCAGCAGTTACACGAGGACAAGCAATGAGCAGTTCTTC.